The entry below describes one T cell receptor beta chain. This clone was recorded a few times. Its antigen is unknown. No quality values exist for individual bases; no much larger clone is one base distant. Reading the label with the study, this specimen's time point is: 6 months after combined kidney and bone marrow transplant. The transplants used related donors along with nonmyeloablative bone marrow transplantation, and in the human trials mixed chimerism was transient. Unstimulated Tregs (CD4+CD25+CD127-), CD4+ non-Tregs (CD4+CD25-), CD4 and CD8 cells were FACS-sorted from thawed PBMCs. Several combined kidney and bone marrow transplant recipients from the ITN036ST trial were included as patients, and samples were available only from these trial subjects. Healthy control blood was processed by Ficoll density gradient to PBMCs and cryopreserved; patient PBMCs were collected before and after transplant.

From a lookup of the germline V gene, CDR1 and CDR2 are MDHEN and SYDVKM. The CDR3 starts with the cysteine, ends with the phenylalanine, and has 15 residues. Of all the DNA, just the CDR3 is kept, 45 bases in frame from base 1. The junction carries 14 bases between V and J, which are trimmed by 6 bases and 2 bases respectively. This record comes from a study of Tregs in tolerant kidney transplant recipients (dated by TCRdb to the late 2010s). At the level of the whole study: The study used TCRbeta sequencing to identify donor-specific regulatory T cells before combined kidney and bone marrow transplantation, then tracked those cells after transplant. Points the paper makes about the study in general: For some patients, the PCR primers changed as time went on, which meant samples from those patients could not be compared with one another at the nucleotide level. The study was constrained by small patient numbers, and validation of the findings is required in larger populations and under other immunosuppression protocols. The most biologically relevant and donor-specific TCRbeta repertoire appeared to be identified by expanding Tregs with activated donor B cells. Biological reproducibility was not directly addressed, though technical replication error appeared minimal. Donor-specific Treg expansion exceeded global Treg expansion in tolerant patients, suggesting antigen-driven rather than nonspecific expansion.

Genomic DNA was extracted from sorted cells with the QIAGEN DNeasy Blood and Tissue Kit for TCRbeta CDR3 sequencing. High-throughput TCRbeta CDR3 sequencing was carried out commercially through immunoSEQ, with PCR amplification with bias correction and internal controls included. The authors processed their data as follows. Unique productive TCRbeta sequences were defined by CDR3 nucleotide sequence where primers matched, otherwise by CDR3 amino acid sequence with Vbeta and Jbeta genes. To correct for sorting error, sequences found in more than one sorted population at a frequency ratio of 2:1 or less were discarded, and the remaining shared sequences were assigned to the population with the higher frequency. Donor-reactive sequences were defined as at least 5-fold expanded in CFSE-low cells versus unstimulated cells, with frequency of at least 0.01% in CFSE-low cells. Repertoire divergence was quantified by Jensen-Shannon divergence using the top 100 TCRbeta sequences ranked by frequency. For samples with multiple sequencing runs, sorting error was corrected separately for each run before the runs were pooled. TCRdb stores this immuneACCESS table with in-frame sequences only. Part of the clones is absent; in the studies checked, under half of the shortfall reflects unresolved V genes, and no reason is known for the rest. That table is the source of V, J and clone size, and D and trimming were worked out from the DNA. Across this sample there are roughly 20,000 clones, with 81% seen only once. The ten largest clones capture about 23% of the sample.

Sequencing used CD8+ T cells from blood (PBMCs), obtained 6 months after the transplant. The chain was built from TRBV28 and TRBJ1-5, and TRBD1 may be the D gene, going by 6 matching bases. The source of this sequence is a human patient who received a combined kidney and bone marrow transplant. After transplantation, some T cells may belong to the graft donor instead of the recipient. The sequenced DNA is TGTGCCAGCAGCTTACCGACAGGTGGCAATCAGCCCCAGCATTTT. Translated, this gives CASSLPTGGNQPQHF.